Shown below are 27 T cell receptor beta chains from a single sample sequenced in a study of blood T cell repertoires in COVID-19. This table comes from immunoSEQ multiplex PCR, and its TCRdb copy is limited to in-frame clones, with some not included. The sample gives about 330,000 clones, over 80% of which show up once; approximately 9.9% is in the top ten. The specimen sequenced was peripheral blood. The receptors here all came from a man aged 30-40 years with COVID-19, enrolled during active disease.

The rearrangement links TRBV7-2 to TRBJ1-2, with 11 bases lining up with TRBD1. CDR3 length: 15 residues. Germline CDR1 and CDR2: SGHTA and FQGNSA. J gave up 5 bases and V 5 bases, and 7 bases lay outside the gene matches. CDR3 sequence reads: CASSPGTGGPYGYTF. CDR3 in DNA: TGTGCCAGCAGCCCAGGGACAGGGGGGCCTTATGGCTACACCTTC. Filled out from reference TRBV7-2 and TRBJ1-2, the complete variable domain reads GAGVSQSPSNKVTEKGKDVELRCDPISGHTALYWYRQSLGQGLEFLIYFQGNSAPDKSGLPSDRFSAERTGGSVSTLTIQRTQQEDSAVYLCASSPGTGGPYGYTFGSGTRLTVV.

The V call is TRBV5-3, the J call TRBJ2-7, with TRBD1 matching 12 bases. TRBV5-3 qualifies as an ORF whose function is uncertain. V lost 0 bases, J lost 3 bases, and 4 bases stayed unmatched. This CDR3 contains 16 residues. CDR3 residues: CARSLGDRGRNYEQYF. Written as DNA, the CDR3 is TGTGCCAGAAGCTTGGGGGACAGGGGGCGAAACTACGAGCAGTACTTC.

The J gene is TRBJ2-1, the V gene TRBV14, with D possibly TRBD2 on 6 matching bases. The CDR3 extends over 21 amino acids. With 1 base removed from V and 2 bases from J, the gap between germline ends came to 27 bases. CDR1 and CDR2 (germline): SGHDN, FVKESK. CDR3 nucleotides: TGTGCCAGCAGCCAAGGATTTAACCCCGGACTAATTTACACTGCCTACAATGAGCAGTTCTTC. It translates to CASSQGFNPGLIYTAYNEQFF.

The chain carries TRBV19 and TRBJ1-5; D perhaps matches TRBD1 (5 bases). Germline assignment: CDR1 LNHDA and CDR2 SQIVND (reference sequence). This CDR3 contains 16 residues. The V and J ends lost 3 bases and 6 bases respectively, with 18 bases between them. The CDR3 DNA sequence: TGTGCCAGTAGTATGGGCGGGGGGACTCTGTTTCAGCCCCAGCATTTT. Amino acids: CASSMGGGTLFQPQHF.

The V and J genes are TRBV16 and TRBJ1-1; D possibly corresponds to TRBD1 (5 bases). Trimming took off 0 bases at V and 6 bases at J, with 14 bases between the two ends. CDR3 size: 15 residues. Germline lookup yields CDR1 KGHSY and CDR2 FQNENV. The CDR3 here is CASSQSRAGQAEAFF. The CDR3 DNA reads as TGTGCCAGCAGCCAATCTAGGGCAGGGCAGGCTGAAGCTTTCTTT.

The chain has TRBV15 and TRBJ1-3; D gene unclear. V gave up 0 bases and J gave up 6 bases, with 6 bases separating them. The CDR3 has 13 residues. Germline V gives CDR1 LNHNV, CDR2 YYDKDF (reference sequence). CDR3 in amino acids: CATSRDRENTIYF. The CDR3 bases are TGTGCCACCAGCAGAGATCGGGAAAACACCATATATTTT.

This clone was observed once. The CDR3 sequence is CASSGRQHTSTDTQYF. CDR3 DNA sequence: TGTGCCAGCAGCGGAAGACAGCACACTAGCACAGATACGCAGTATTTT. V usage is TRBV5-4 and J usage is TRBJ2-3, with D maybe TRBD1 (5 bases). V was cut by 4 bases and J by 0 bases, with 15 bases left in between. Germline values: CDR1 SGHNT, CDR2 YYREEE (reference sequence). CDR3 length equals 16 residues.

This chain joins TRBV19 and TRBJ1-1; D not resolved. CDR3 length: 14 amino acids. V lost 3 bases and J 1 base, leaving 9 bases between the germline ends. Germline V CDR1 and CDR2: LNHDA, SQIVND (reference sequence). The DNA of the CDR3 is TGTGCCAGTAGTATCAGGCAGAGGAACACTGAAGCTTTCTTT. It specifies CASSIRQRNTEAFF.

The chain employs TRBV19 and TRBJ1-3, with D hard to call. V lost 2 bases and J lost 0, with 8 bases in between. This CDR3 has 15 amino acids. Germline V gene data show CDR1 as LNHDA and CDR2 as SQIVND (reference sequence). CDR3: CASSIIAYSGNTIYF. The CDR3 region has the DNA TGTGCCAGTAGTATAATCGCGTACTCTGGAAACACCATATATTTT. Combining the CDR3 with reference TRBV19 and TRBJ1-3 gives the whole variable domain DGGITQSPKYLFRKEGQNVTLSCEQNLNHDAMYWYRQDPGQGLRLIYYSQIVNDFQKGDIAEGYSVSREKKESFPLTVTSAQKNPTAFYLCASSIIAYSGNTIYFGEGSWLTVV.

The rearrangement links TRBV11-3 to TRBJ2-2, with a possible D match to TRBD2 (5 bases). This CDR3 comprises 13 residues. V was trimmed by 5 bases and J by 3 bases, leaving 7 bases between them. Germline CDR1 reads SGHNT; CDR2 reads YENEEA. CDR3 coding DNA: TGTGCCAGCAGCGATAGCGACACCGGGGAGCTGTTTTTT. This codes for CASSDSDTGELFF.

This clone appeared a single time. The same CDR3 also results from other DNA sequences found in this sample. This chain uses TRBV7-9 with TRBJ1-1, with D perhaps TRBD1 (5 bases). Germline V lookup: CDR1 SEHNR, CDR2 FQNEAQ (reference sequence). The V and J ends lost 2 bases and 1 base respectively, with 8 bases between them. CDR3 length: 14 residues. For the CDR3, the DNA is TGTGCCAGCAGCTTACAGGGTTCGAACACTGAAGCTTTCTTT. As protein: CASSLQGSNTEAFF.

The V gene is TRBV29-1, the J gene TRBJ2-1, with TRBD2 matching 7 bases. The CDR3 spans 18 residues. V trimming: 2 bases; J trimming: 3 bases; junction bases outside the gene matches: 16. CDR1 is SQVTM and CDR2 is ANQGSEA in the germline V gene. The chain's CDR3 is CSVESLAEAWADYNEQFF. DNA of the CDR3: TGCAGCGTTGAAAGTCTAGCGGAGGCCTGGGCCGACTACAATGAGCAGTTCTTC.

The rearrangement uses TRBV28 and TRBJ1-1, with TRBD1 as a possible D gene (5 bases). This CDR3 contains 17 residues. CDR1 is MDHEN and CDR2 is SYDVKM in the germline V gene. V was clipped by 3 bases and J by 3 bases, with 20 bases between them. The CDR3 coding sequence is TGTGCCAGCAGTTTTAGGGGTGCTCTGGGGCTGGACACTGAAGCTTTCTTT. The encoded protein is CASSFRGALGLDTEAFF.

A word on this clone: Different DNA sequences within this sample yield the same CDR3. J is TRBJ1-2 and V is TRBV5-4; 7 positions agree with TRBD1. CDR1 is SGHNT, CDR2 YYREEE, per germline (reference sequence). V shed 2 bases and J 3 bases; nucleotides not matched to a gene: 4. This CDR3 is built from 14 residues. The CDR3: CASSLGDRDYGYTF. The DNA for the CDR3 is TGTGCCAGCAGCTTAGGGGACAGAGACTATGGCTACACCTTC.

This sequence joins TRBV29-1 and TRBJ2-5, with 10 nucleotides matching TRBD2. The CDR3 has 14 residues. Germline assignment: CDR1 SQVTM and CDR2 ANQGSEA. With 5 bases clipped from V and 3 bases from J, the junction kept 6 bases outside the gene matches. The CDR3 DNA follows: TGCAGCGTTAGTAGCGGGGGGATAAAAGAGACCCAGTACTTC. Protein: CSVSSGGIKETQYF.

In this sample, this clone turned up once. The genes are TRBV2 and TRBJ2-3, with D tentatively TRBD2 (5 bases). Germline lookup yields CDR1 SNHLY and CDR2 FYNNEI. V shed 4 bases and J shed 0 bases, with 11 bases lying between them. There are 15 residues in the CDR3. The CDR3 loop reads CASSASRYSTDTQYF. CDR3 in DNA: TGTGCCAGCAGTGCTAGCAGATACAGCACAGATACGCAGTATTTT.

The chain has TRBV11-2 and TRBJ1-2, with D unresolved. CDR3 length: 13 residues. The V gene's germline CDR1 is SGHAT and CDR2 FQNNGV. V lost 2 bases to trimming and J lost 0 bases, with 4 bases between them. The CDR3 is CASSLNSNYGYTF. CDR3 DNA sequence: TGTGCCAGCAGCTTAAACTCTAACTATGGCTACACCTTC.

V is TRBV10-3 and J is TRBJ2-7; D unclear. Germline CDR1 reads ENHRY; CDR2 reads SYGVKD. Trimming pared 0 bases from V and 2 bases from J, leaving 2 bases between. The CDR3 covers 12 residues. CDR3 bases: TGTGCCATCAGTGAGTCCACCTACGAGCAGTACTTC. This gives the protein CAISESTYEQYF.

The rearrangement joins TRBV7-7 to TRBJ2-3; the match to TRBD1 covers 11 bases. This CDR3 region has 17 residues. In germline, CDR1 is SSHAT, CDR2 FNYEAQ (reference sequence). The junction had 10 bases not matched to a gene; V was cut back by 1 base and J by 7 bases. CDR3 DNA: TGTGCCAGCAGCTTAGATGAGGACAGGGGGCCTGTCAATACGCAGTATTTT. It is translated as CASSLDEDRGPVNTQYF.

This chain links TRBV19 with TRBJ2-5, with 8 bases fitting TRBD2. Per the germline V gene, CDR1 is LNHDA and CDR2 is SQIVND (reference sequence). CDR3 size: 17 residues. Trimming at V came to 6 bases and at J to 0 bases, leaving 12 bases not matched to a gene. DNA for the CDR3: TGTGCCAGTAGACAGCTTACTAGCGGACTAGACCAAGAGACCCAGTACTTC. This encodes CASRQLTSGLDQETQYF. The variable domain in full, completed from reference TRBV19 and TRBJ2-5, reads DGGITQSPKYLFRKEGQNVTLSCEQNLNHDAMYWYRQDPGQGLRLIYYSQIVNDFQKGDIAEGYSVSREKKESFPLTVTSAQKNPTAFYLCASRQLTSGLDQETQYFGPGTRLLVL.

The rearrangement links TRBV27 to TRBJ2-1; a possible D gene is TRBD2 (6 bases). V was shortened by 6 bases and J by 7 bases, with 19 bases between the two germline ends. Germline CDR1 is MNHEY and CDR2 is SMNVEV (reference sequence). The CDR3 extends over 15 amino acids. CDR3 DNA sequence: TGTGCCAGCAGCCCGGAGGGTTTTGCCTGGAATGAGCAGTTCTTC. This translates into CASSPEGFAWNEQFF.

J is TRBJ2-7 and V is TRBV28, with a tentative D call TRBD1 (6 bases). Trimming cost V 7 bases and J 0 bases, with 13 bases left between them. Germline assignment: CDR1 MDHEN and CDR2 SYDVKM. The CDR3 runs to 14 residues. The CDR3: CASKDGTLSYEQYF. DNA for the CDR3: TGTGCCAGCAAAGACGGGACACTCTCCTACGAGCAGTACTTC.

The chain uses TRBV19 and TRBJ1-6; 7 bases are a match to TRBD1. The CDR3 contains 19 residues. The trim removed 4 bases at V and 3 bases at J, leaving 15 bases unmatched. CDR1 is LNHDA, CDR2 SQIVND, per germline (reference sequence). CDR3: CASSTSARPGQLYNSPLHF. The CDR3 coding sequence is TGTGCCAGTAGTACATCCGCCCGTCCGGGACAGCTCTATAATTCACCCCTCCACTTT.

The rearrangement uses TRBV29-1 and TRBJ2-3, with D perhaps matching TRBD1 (5 bases). The germline V gene encodes CDR1 SQVTM and CDR2 ANQGSEA. The CDR3 covers 15 residues. Trimming removed 7 bases at V and 0 bases at J, with 17 bases between. CDR3 sequence: CSAEPGQGSTDTQYF. Written as DNA, the CDR3 is TGCAGCGCTGAGCCCGGGCAGGGAAGCACAGATACGCAGTATTTT.

The genes are TRBV19 and TRBJ2-7, with 12 bases aligning to TRBD2. Germline V gene lookup returns CDR1 LNHDA and CDR2 SQIVND (reference sequence). The V gene end was trimmed by 5 bases and the J gene end by 4 bases; junction bases not matched to a gene: 6. This CDR3 has 15 amino acids. The CDR3 loop is CASSSTGTSGYEQYF. The CDR3 nucleotides read TGTGCCAGTAGTTCCACCGGGACTAGCGGGTACGAGCAGTACTTC.

This clone was recorded a few times. This chain uses TRBV5-6 with TRBJ1-1; D gene ambiguous. Germline CDR1 is SGHDT and CDR2 is YYEEEE. This CDR3 has 13 residues. V lost 2 bases to trimming and J lost 0 bases, with 5 bases between them. The CDR3: CASSFGLNTEAFF. For the CDR3, the DNA is TGTGCCAGCAGCTTTGGCCTGAACACTGAAGCTTTCTTT. Complete variable domain (other parts from reference TRBV5-6 and TRBJ1-1): DAGVTQSPTHLIKTRGQQVTLRCSPKSGHDTVSWYQQALGQGPQFIFQYYEEEERQRGNFPDRFSGHQFPNYSSELNVNALLLGDSALYLCASSFGLNTEAFFGQGTRLTVV.

The chain combines TRBV23-1 with TRBJ2-2; D gene uncertain. TRBV23-1 is placed among ORFs of uncertain function. The germline V and J ends were trimmed by 1 base and 6 bases, with 6 bases remaining between them. This CDR3 contains 13 residues. The CDR3 loop reads CASSQLGAGELFF. The DNA for the CDR3 is TGCGCCAGCAGTCAATTGGGCGCCGGGGAGCTGTTTTTT.